The 6 T cell receptor beta chains in this list originate from one sample, sequenced in a study of vaccination effects on CD4 cells after COVID-19. The table came from immunoSEQ multiplex PCR; TCRdb's copy has only in-frame clones and leaves some out. The sample lists approximately 70,000 clones, roughly 73% occurring once. The antigens these receptors bind are not known. Once cultured for nine to ten days, the cells underwent separation to obtain CD4+ T cells. Of the BNT162b2 and mRNA-1273 vaccines, participants received two doses of one or the other. Specimen: CD4+ T cells from PBMCs cultured without peptide, collected after COVID-19 vaccination. These receptors all stem from a human donor who received a COVID-19 vaccine.

The gene calls are TRBV7-9 and TRBJ2-5; D uncertain. Looked up from germline, CDR1 is SEHNR and CDR2 is FQNEAQ (reference sequence). This CDR3 contains 13 residues. V shed 5 bases and J shed 0 bases, with 7 bases lying between them. In DNA, the CDR3 is TGTGCCAGCAGCCTCCGACACCAAGAGACCCAGTACTTC. It yields the protein CASSLRHQETQYF.

The gene calls are TRBV7-9 and TRBJ1-1, with 7 bases matching TRBD1. This CDR3 is built from 15 residues. Germline CDR1 and CDR2: SEHNR and FQNEAQ (reference sequence). J lost 0 bases, V lost 2 bases, and 3 bases had no gene match. The CDR3, as DNA: TGTGCCAGCAGCTTAACCGGGACAGTGAACACTGAAGCTTTCTTT. Residues: CASSLTGTVNTEAFF.

V gene TRBV30 combines with J gene TRBJ1-4, with D possibly being TRBD1 (5 bases). The ends were cut back, 0 bases at V and 3 bases at J, with 14 bases in the middle. Germline CDR1 GTSNPN, CDR2 SVGIG (reference sequence). The CDR3 is made up of 16 amino acids. This CDR3 reads CAWSVKGIGANEKLFF. For the CDR3, the DNA is TGTGCCTGGAGTGTTAAGGGGATCGGGGCTAATGAAAAACTGTTTTTT.

This clone was counted between two and nine times. The rearrangement links TRBV28 to TRBJ1-5; D possibly corresponds to TRBD1 (5 bases). Germline assignment: CDR1 MDHEN and CDR2 SYDVKM. CDR3 size: 14 residues. The V and J ends lost 6 bases and 5 bases respectively, with 14 bases between them. This CDR3 is CASRQRQSHQPQHF. CDR3 sequence (DNA): TGTGCCAGCAGACAAAGACAGTCCCATCAGCCCCAGCATTTT. The variable domain in full, with the rest retrieved from reference TRBV28 and TRBJ1-5, is DVKVTQSSRYLVKRTGEKVFLECVQDMDHENMFWYRQDPGLGLRLIYFSYDVKMKEKGDIPEGYSVSREKKERFSLILESASTNQTSMYLCASRQRQSHQPQHFGDGTRLSIL.

The chain links TRBV6-2 or TRBV6-3 to TRBJ2-2; D remains unclear. CDR1 is MNHEY, CDR2 SVGEGT, per germline. Trimming took off 4 bases at V and 5 bases at J, with 5 bases between the two ends. The CDR3 has 12 residues. The CDR3 sequence is CASSSETGELFF. CDR3 nucleotides: TGTGCCAGCAGTTCGGAGACCGGGGAGCTGTTTTTT.

The V call is TRBV24-1, the J call TRBJ1-5, with 7 positions matching TRBD1. Trimming at V came to 9 bases and at J to 2 bases, leaving 15 bases not matched to a gene. Germline assignment: CDR1 KGHDR and CDR2 SFDVKD. This CDR3 has 17 residues. The CDR3 region has the DNA TGTGCCACCTACAGCCCCAGGGGGGGTAAGCGCAATCAGCCCCAGCATTTT. Amino acid sequence: CATYSPRGGKRNQPQHF.